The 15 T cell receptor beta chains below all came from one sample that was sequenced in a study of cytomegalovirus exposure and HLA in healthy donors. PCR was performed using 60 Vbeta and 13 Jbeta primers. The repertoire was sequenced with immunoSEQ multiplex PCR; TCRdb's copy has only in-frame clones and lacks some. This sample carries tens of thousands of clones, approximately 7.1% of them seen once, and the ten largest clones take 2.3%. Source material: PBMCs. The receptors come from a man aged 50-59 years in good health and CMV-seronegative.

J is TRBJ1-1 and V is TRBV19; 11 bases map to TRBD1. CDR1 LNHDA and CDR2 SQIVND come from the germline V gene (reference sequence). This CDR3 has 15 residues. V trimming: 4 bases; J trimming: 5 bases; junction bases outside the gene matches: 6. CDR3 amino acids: CASSTGTGGGTEAFF. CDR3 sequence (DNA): TGTGCCAGTAGTACCGGGACAGGGGGGGGGACTGAAGCTTTCTTT.

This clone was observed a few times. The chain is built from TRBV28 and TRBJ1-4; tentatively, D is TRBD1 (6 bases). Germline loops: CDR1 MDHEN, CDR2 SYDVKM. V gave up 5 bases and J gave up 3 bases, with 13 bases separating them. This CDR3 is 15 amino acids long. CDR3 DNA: TGTGCCAGCAGTACTACGGGGGGGCCTAATGAAAAACTGTTTTTT. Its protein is CASSTTGGPNEKLFF.

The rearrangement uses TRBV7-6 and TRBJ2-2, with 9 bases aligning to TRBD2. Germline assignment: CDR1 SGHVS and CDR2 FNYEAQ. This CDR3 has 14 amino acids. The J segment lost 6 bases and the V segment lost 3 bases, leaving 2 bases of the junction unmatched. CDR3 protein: CASSLRGGPGELFF. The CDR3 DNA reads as TGTGCCAGCAGCTTGCGGGGGGGCCCCGGGGAGCTGTTTTTT.

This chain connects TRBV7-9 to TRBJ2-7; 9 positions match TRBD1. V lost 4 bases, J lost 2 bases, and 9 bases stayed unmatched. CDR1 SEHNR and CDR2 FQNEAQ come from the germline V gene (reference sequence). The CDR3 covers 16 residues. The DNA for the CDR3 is TGTGCCAGCAGCTCTCGGACAGGGGTGGAGCCCTACGAGCAGTACTTC. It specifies CASSSRTGVEPYEQYF.

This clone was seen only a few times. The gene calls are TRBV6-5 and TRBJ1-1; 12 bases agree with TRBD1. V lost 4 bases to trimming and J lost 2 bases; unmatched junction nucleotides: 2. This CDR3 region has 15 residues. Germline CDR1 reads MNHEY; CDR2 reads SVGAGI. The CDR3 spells CASSSGTGGNTEAFF. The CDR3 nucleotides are TGTGCCAGCAGTTCCGGGACAGGGGGCAACACTGAAGCTTTCTTT.

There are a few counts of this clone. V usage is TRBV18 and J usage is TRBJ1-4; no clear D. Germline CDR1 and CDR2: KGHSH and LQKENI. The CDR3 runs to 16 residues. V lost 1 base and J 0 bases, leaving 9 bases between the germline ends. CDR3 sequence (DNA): TGTGCCAGCTCACCACGGCCAGCGGCAACTAATGAAAAACTGTTTTTT. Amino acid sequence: CASSPRPAATNEKLFF.

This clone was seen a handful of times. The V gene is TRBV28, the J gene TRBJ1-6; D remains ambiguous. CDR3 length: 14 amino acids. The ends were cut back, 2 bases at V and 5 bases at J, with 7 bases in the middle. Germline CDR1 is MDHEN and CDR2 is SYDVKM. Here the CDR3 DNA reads TGTGCCAGCAGTTTAAACGGGAATAATTCACCCCTCCACTTT. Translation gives CASSLNGNNSPLHF. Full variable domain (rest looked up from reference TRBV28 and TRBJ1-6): DVKVTQSSRYLVKRTGEKVFLECVQDMDHENMFWYRQDPGLGLRLIYFSYDVKMKEKGDIPEGYSVSREKKERFSLILESASTNQTSMYLCASSLNGNNSPLHFGNGTRLTVT.

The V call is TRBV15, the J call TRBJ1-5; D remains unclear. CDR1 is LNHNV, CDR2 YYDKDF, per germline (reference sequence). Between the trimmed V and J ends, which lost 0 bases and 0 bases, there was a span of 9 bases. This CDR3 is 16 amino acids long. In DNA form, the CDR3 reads TGTGCCACCAGCAGAGATCGTTCCGGTAGCAATCAGCCCCAGCATTTT. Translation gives CATSRDRSGSNQPQHF.

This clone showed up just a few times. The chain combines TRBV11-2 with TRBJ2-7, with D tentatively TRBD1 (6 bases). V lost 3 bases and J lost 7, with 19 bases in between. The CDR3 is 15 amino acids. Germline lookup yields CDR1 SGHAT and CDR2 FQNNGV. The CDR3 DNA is TGTGCCAGCAGCTTTGGGGGCAGGAGAGGAGAGGAGCAGTACTTC. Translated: CASSFGGRRGEEQYF.

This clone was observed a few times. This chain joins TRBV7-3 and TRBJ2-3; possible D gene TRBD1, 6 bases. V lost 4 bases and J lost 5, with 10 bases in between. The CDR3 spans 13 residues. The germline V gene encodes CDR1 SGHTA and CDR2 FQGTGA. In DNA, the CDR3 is TGTGCCAGCAGCTCGCCGGACAGAGATACGCAGTATTTT. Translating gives CASSSPDRDTQYF.

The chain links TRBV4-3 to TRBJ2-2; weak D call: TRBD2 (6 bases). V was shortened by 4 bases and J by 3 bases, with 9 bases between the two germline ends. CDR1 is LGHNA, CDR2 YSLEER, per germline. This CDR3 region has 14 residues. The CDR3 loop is CASSPGLYTGELFF. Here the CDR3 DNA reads TGCGCCAGCAGCCCGGGACTCTACACCGGGGAGCTGTTTTTT.

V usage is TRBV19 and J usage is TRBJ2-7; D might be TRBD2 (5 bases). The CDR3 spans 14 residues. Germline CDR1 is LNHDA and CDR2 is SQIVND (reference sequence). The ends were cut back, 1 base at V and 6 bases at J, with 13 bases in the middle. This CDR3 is CASSIGRGTVEQYF. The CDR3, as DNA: TGTGCCAGTAGTATAGGTCGGGGAACGGTCGAGCAGTACTTC.

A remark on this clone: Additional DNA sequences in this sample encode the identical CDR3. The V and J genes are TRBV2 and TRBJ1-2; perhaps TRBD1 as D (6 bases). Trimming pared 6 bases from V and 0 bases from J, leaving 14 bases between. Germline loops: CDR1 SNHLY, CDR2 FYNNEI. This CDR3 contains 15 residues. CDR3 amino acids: CASRTQGPANYGYTF. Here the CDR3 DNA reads TGTGCCAGCAGAACCCAGGGGCCAGCTAACTATGGCTACACCTTC.

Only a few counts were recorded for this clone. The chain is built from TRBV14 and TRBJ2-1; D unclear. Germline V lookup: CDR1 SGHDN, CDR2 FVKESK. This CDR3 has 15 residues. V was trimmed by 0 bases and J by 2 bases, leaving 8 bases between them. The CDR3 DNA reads TGTGCCAGCAGCCAAGATGGCACGACCTACAATGAGCAGTTCTTC. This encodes CASSQDGTTYNEQFF.

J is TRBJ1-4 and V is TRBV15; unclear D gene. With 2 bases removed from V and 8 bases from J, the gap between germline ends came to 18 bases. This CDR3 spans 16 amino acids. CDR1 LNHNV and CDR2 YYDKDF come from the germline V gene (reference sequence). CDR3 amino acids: CATSRSRSPGVEKLFF. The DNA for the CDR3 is TGTGCCACCAGCAGATCGAGGAGCCCCGGTGTGGAAAAACTGTTTTTT. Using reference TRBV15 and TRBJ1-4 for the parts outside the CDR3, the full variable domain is DAMVIQNPRYQVTQFGKPVTLSCSQTLNHNVMYWYQQKSSQAPKLLFHYYDKDFNNEADTPDNFQSRRPNTSFCFLDIRSPGLGDTAMYLCATSRSRSPGVEKLFFGSGTQLSVL.